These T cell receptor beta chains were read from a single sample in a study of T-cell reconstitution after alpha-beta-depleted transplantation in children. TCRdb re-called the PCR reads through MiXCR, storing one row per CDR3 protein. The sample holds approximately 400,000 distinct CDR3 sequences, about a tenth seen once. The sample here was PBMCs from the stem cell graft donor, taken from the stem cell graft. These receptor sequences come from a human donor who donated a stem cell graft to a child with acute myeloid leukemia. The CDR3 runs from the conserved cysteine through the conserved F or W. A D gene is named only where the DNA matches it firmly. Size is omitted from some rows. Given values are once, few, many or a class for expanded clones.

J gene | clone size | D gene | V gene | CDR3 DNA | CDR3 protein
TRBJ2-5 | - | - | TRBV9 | TGTGCCAGCAGCGTAGCGGCCGGGCGGCAAGAGACCCAGTACTTC | CASSVAAGRQETQYF
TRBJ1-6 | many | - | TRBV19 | TGTGCCAGTAGGCTGGGGGTCGATAATTCACCCCTCCACTTT | CASRLGVDNSPLHF
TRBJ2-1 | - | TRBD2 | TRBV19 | TGTGCCAGTAGACGTAGCGGGGGTGACTACAATGAGCAGTTCTTC | CASRRSGGDYNEQFF
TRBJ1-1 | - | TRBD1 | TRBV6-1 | TGTGCCAGCACTAGAGGGGACAGCTACACTGAAGCTTTCTTT | CASTRGDSYTEAFF
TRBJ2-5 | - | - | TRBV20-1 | TGCAGTGCTCCCAGGAGAGAGGTCCAAGAGACCCAGTACTTC | CSAPRREVQETQYF
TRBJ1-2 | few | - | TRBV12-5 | TGTGCTAGTGGTCCAGAGGGGGGCTTCTGGTATGGCTACACCTTC | CASGPEGGFWYGYTF
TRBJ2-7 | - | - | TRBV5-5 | TGTGCCAGCAGCCTTTGGGACGGACCCTACGAGCAGTACTTC | CASSLWDGPYEQYF
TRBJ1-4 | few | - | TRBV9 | TGTGCCAGCAGCGTAGAGGGCGGCGCAACTAATGAAAAACTGTTTTTT | CASSVEGGATNEKLFF
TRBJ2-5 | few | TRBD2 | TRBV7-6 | TGTGCCAGCAGCTTCCTAGCGGGAATGGAGACCCAGTACTTC | CASSFLAGMETQYF
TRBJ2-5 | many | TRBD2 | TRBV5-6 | TGTGCCAGCAGCCAACCGGGACTAGGACAAGAGACCCAGTACTTC | CASSQPGLGQETQYF
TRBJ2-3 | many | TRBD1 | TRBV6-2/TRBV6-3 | TGTGCCAGCAGTTACAGGGGGCCGAGCACAGATACGCAGTATTTT | CASSYRGPSTDTQYF
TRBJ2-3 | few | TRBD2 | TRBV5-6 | TGTGCCAGCAGCTCGCTCCGGACTAGCGGGAGGAGCACAGATACGCAGTATTTT | CASSSLRTSGRSTDTQYF
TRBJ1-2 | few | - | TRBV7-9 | TGTGCCAGCAGCTTAATCCTCGGGGGAGCTTCCTATGGCTACACCTTC | CASSLILGGASYGYTF
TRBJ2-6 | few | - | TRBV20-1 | TGCAGTGCCCGAGGTGGGTCTGGGGCCAACGTCCTGACTTTC | CSARGGSGANVLTF
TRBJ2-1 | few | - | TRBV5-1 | TGCGCCAGCAGCCCCGGGTCTAGCTCCGATGAGCAGTTCTTC | CASSPGSSSDEQFF
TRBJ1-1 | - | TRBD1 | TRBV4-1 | TGCGCCAGCAGCCAACCACGACAGGGGAGTAGCGCTTTCTTT | CASSQPRQGSSAFF
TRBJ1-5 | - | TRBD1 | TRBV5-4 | TGTGCCAGCAGCTTGCGAGGACAGGGGGGCGGATATAGCAATCAGCCCCAGCATTTT | CASSLRGQGGGYSNQPQHF
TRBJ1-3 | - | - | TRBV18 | TGTGCCAGCTCAGCAGGAGCCTCTGGAAACACCATATATTTT | CASSAGASGNTIYF
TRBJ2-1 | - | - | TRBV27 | TGTGCCAGCAGTGTCGACAGATACAATGAGCAGTTCTTC | CASSVDRYNEQFF